What follows describes a single T cell receptor beta chain. Trimming pared 6 bases from V and 0 bases from J, leaving 5 bases between. The CDR3 runs to 12 residues. Looked up from germline, CDR1 is MNHEY and CDR2 is SVGAGI. Data came from immunoSEQ multiplex PCR; TCRdb stores just in-frame clones and leaves some out. Of about 350,000 clones detected, around 92% appear once; the ten largest clones hold roughly 3.9%. This sample is drawn from a study of Ad26.COV2.S vaccination and SARS-CoV-2 variants. The chain has TRBV6-5 and TRBJ1-2; D is uncertain. This clonotype was obtained from a human donor who had recovered from COVID-19. Sequenced here: peripheral blood, sampled after recovery from COVID-19. The DNA of the CDR3 is TGTGCCAGCAGGGTAACTAACTATGGCTACACCTTC. This translates into CASRVTNYGYTF.